This TCR beta chain was recovered during a study of T cells in Graves' hyperthyroidism and ophthalmopathy. Whole-study context: Peripheral blood specimens were obtained at initial diagnosis, prior to any treatment.

Each person with ophthalmopathy scored at least 3 on the Clinical Activity Score, reached NOSPECS grade 4 or higher, and had been ill under 3 months. RNA transcripts were the template for amplifying TCR beta CDR3 regions. RT-PCR in the first round (using the HTBI primer set) targeted the TCR CDR3. A single record per CDR3 protein comes from TCRdb applying MiXCR to the multiplex PCR reads. The table lists under 400,000 distinct CDR3 sequences, roughly 15% of them singletons. Per germline, CDR1 DFQATT and CDR2 SNEGSKA (reference sequence). V was pared by 5 bases and J by 5 bases, with 7 bases between. The CDR3 loop spans 10 amino acids.

Material: blood. The chain has TRBV20-1 and TRBJ2-7; D is unclear. The TCR was taken from a woman aged 55-69 years with Graves' ophthalmopathy. CDR3 bases: TGCAGTGCTCTAGACCACGAGCAGTACTTC. Amino acid sequence: CSALDHEQYF.